This TCR beta chain was captured in a study of CD8+ T cells in alopecia areata. Overall study context: For the treated group, dosing was oral tofacitinib at 5 to 10 mg twice daily.

Those with alopecia areata gave lesional scalp punch biopsies and peripheral blood. The CDR3 runs 15 residues. Trimming removed 4 bases at V and 0 bases at J, with 13 bases between. CDR1 is SGHDN, CDR2 FVKESK, per germline. This clone has only a few counts. The target antigen is unknown. In each case, RNA was isolated and then reverse transcribed into cDNA as the sequencing template. Data came from immunoSEQ multiplex PCR; TCRdb stores just in-frame clones and leaves some out. The table shows 150,000 or so clones, with more than 45% occurring only once. Study findings and constraints: Lesional scalp, notably in alopecia totalis/universalis, had clonality above that of normal scalp.

V gene TRBV14 combines with J gene TRBJ2-7; no firm D call. The TCR comes from a human donor with alopecia areata. Sequenced here: CD8+ T cells sorted from blood, sampled at week 0. As DNA, the CDR3 is TGTGCCAGCAGCCCCAACCCCCAGGTCTCCTACGAGCAGTACTTC. This translates into CASSPNPQVSYEQYF.